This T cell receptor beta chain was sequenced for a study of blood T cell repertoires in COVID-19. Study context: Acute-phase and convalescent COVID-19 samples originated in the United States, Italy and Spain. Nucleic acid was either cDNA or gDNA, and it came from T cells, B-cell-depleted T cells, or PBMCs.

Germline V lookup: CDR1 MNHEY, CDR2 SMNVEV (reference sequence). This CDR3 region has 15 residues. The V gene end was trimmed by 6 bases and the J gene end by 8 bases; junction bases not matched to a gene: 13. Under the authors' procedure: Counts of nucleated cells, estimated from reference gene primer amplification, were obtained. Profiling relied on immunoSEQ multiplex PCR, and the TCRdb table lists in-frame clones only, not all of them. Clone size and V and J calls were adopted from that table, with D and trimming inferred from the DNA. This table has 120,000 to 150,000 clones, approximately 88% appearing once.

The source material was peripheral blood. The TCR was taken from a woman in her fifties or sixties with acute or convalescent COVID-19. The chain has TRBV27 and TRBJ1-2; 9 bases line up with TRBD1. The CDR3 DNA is TGTGCCAGCAGCCCCTATCCGGGACAGGGAAAAGGCTACACCTTC. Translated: CASSPYPGQGKGYTF.